The 4 T cell receptor beta chains given below trace back to one sample, sequenced in a study of T-cell reconstitution after alpha-beta-depleted transplantation in children (dated by TCRdb to the mid-2010s). Library preparation was by PCR. Reads for this sample came from an Illumina HiSeq 2500. To normalize quantification of the TCRbeta repertoire, the TCR libraries were built with molecular barcoding that relied on unique molecular identifiers. TCRdb reanalyzed the raw reads on its own, using fastp at Q25 for trimming and MiXCR for clone calling, and kept in-frame beta chains. CDR3 protein sequences are deduplicated, and each keeps its most common genes and DNA. The sample includes over 550,000 distinct CDR3 sequences, with about 10% observed a single time. Less than 5% of the sample is held by the ten biggest clonotypes. The input for sequencing was PBMCs from the stem cell graft donor, taken from the stem cell graft. The receptors were sampled from a human donor who donated a stem cell graft to a child with acute myeloid leukemia.

This clonotype was recorded many times. This chain connects TRBV7-9 to TRBJ1-2; D ambiguous. Trimming removed 0 bases at V and 2 bases at J, with 7 bases between. From germline, CDR1 is SEHNR and CDR2 FQNEAQ (reference sequence). There are 14 residues in the CDR3. The CDR3 coding sequence is TGTGCCAGCAGCTTAGCGACTGACAACTATGGCTACACCTTC. It specifies CASSLATDNYGYTF.

The chain links TRBV9 to TRBJ2-5, with D possibly TRBD1 on 8 matching bases. Germline V gene data show CDR1 as SGDLS and CDR2 as YYNGEE. CDR3 length equals 14 residues. V lost 0 bases, J lost 4 bases, and 10 bases lay in between. The CDR3 DNA follows: TGTGCCAGCAGCGTAGACAGGGGGGGAGAGACCCAGTACTTC. Translating it yields CASSVDRGGETQYF.

The V gene is TRBV3-1, the J gene TRBJ1-1; 8 positions agree with TRBD1. Trimming cost V 5 bases and J 4 bases; bases outside gene matches: 12. This CDR3 has 16 residues. Germline values: CDR1 LGHDT, CDR2 YNNKEL (reference sequence). CDR3 region: CASSGDGSGTGTEAFF. CDR3 DNA: TGTGCCAGCAGCGGAGACGGTAGTGGGACAGGCACTGAAGCTTTCTTT.

J is TRBJ2-1 and V is TRBV29-1; D gene ambiguous. From germline, CDR1 is SQVTM and CDR2 ANQGSEA. The CDR3 runs to 14 residues. The V and J ends lost 7 bases and 5 bases respectively, with 18 bases between them. For the CDR3, the DNA is TGCAGCGCCTTGCTAGAAACGGGCCACAATGAGCAGTTCTTC. This encodes CSALLETGHNEQFF.